The 15 T cell receptor beta chains reported below all come from one sample, sequenced in a study of T-cell memory formation after mild COVID-19. Each CDR3 protein gets one entry after TCRdb re-called the 5' RACE reads with MiXCR. Of about 320,000 distinct CDR3 sequences in the sample, around an eighth are singletons; the top ten hold roughly a fifth. Sequenced input: PBMCs or a T cell subset sorted from them (not recorded which). Receptors originate from a man aged 18 to 29 who had mild COVID-19 (a few samples of this study predate the infection). Cell type and time point are not known.

This chain connects TRBV29-1 to TRBJ2-3; TRBD2 is a possible D gene (5 bases). The CDR3 sequence is 15 residues long. The germline gives CDR1 SQVTM, CDR2 ANQGSEA. V lost 6 bases to trimming and J lost 4 bases, with 20 bases between them. CDR3 in DNA: TGCAGCGTCCCTCACTCGTCTGGAGCGGCAGATACGCAGTATTTT. Its protein product is CSVPHSSGAADTQYF.

CDR3 amino acids: CSARDRRTGSVQQYF. CDR3 DNA: TGCAGTGCTAGAGATCGCCGGACAGGGTCCGTTCAGCAGTACTTC. The J gene is TRBJ2-7, the V gene TRBV20-1; TRBD1 aligns across 8 bases. CDR1 and CDR2 (germline): DFQATT, SNEGSKA (reference sequence). V was clipped by 0 bases and J by 8 bases; unmatched bases: 12. The CDR3 contains 15 residues.

J is TRBJ2-3 and V is TRBV6-6; no clear D. Germline V gives CDR1 MNHNY, CDR2 SVGAGI (reference sequence). Trimming stripped 8 bases from V and 0 bases from J, with 18 bases between. The CDR3 totals 16 residues. CDR3 sequence reads: CASRLGNAPSTDTQYF. In nucleotides, the CDR3 is TGTGCCAGCCGTCTCGGTAACGCCCCTAGCACAGATACGCAGTATTTT.

This clonotype came up a few times. The CDR3 bases are TGCAGTGCTAGAGTCGGACAGGGACCAGAGACCCAGTACTTC. It translates to CSARVGQGPETQYF. V and J are TRBV20-1 and TRBJ2-5; 8 nucleotides line up with TRBD1. V shed 1 base and J 4 bases; nucleotides not matched to a gene: 5. The CDR3 loop spans 14 amino acids. Germline CDR1 DFQATT, CDR2 SNEGSKA (reference sequence).

The chain carries TRBV20-1 and TRBJ2-3; tentative D call: TRBD1 (6 bases). Trimming removed 1 base at V and 2 bases at J, with 10 bases between. CDR1 is DFQATT and CDR2 is SNEGSKA in the germline V gene (reference sequence). The CDR3 loop spans 14 amino acids. CDR3 DNA: TGCAGTGCTAGAGGGGACATTCTCACAGATACGCAGTATTTT. This gives the protein CSARGDILTDTQYF.

This clonotype was seen a few times. The V and J genes are TRBV6-6 and TRBJ2-7; unclear D gene. The CDR3 runs 12 residues. V was shortened by 5 bases and J by 0 bases, with 5 bases between the two germline ends. Germline CDR1 and CDR2: MNHNY and SVGAGI (reference sequence). CDR3 sequence reads: CASSAVSYEQYF. CDR3 in DNA: TGTGCCAGCAGTGCCGTCTCCTACGAGCAGTACTTC.

This chain connects TRBV7-2 to TRBJ2-3; 7 bases line up with TRBD2. This CDR3 has 14 amino acids. The trim removed 7 bases at V and 4 bases at J, leaving 8 bases unmatched. Germline loops: CDR1 SGHTA, CDR2 FQGNSA. The CDR3 protein is CASTSGTIPDTQYF. CDR3 nucleotide sequence: TGTGCCAGCACCTCAGGGACTATCCCAGATACGCAGTATTTT.

This clonotype was counted ten times or more. The V call is TRBV29-1, the J call TRBJ2-7; 7 positions match TRBD1. Germline assignment: CDR1 SQVTM and CDR2 ANQGSEA. With V trimmed by 4 bases and J by 6 bases, 15 bases remained unmatched. The CDR3 loop spans 15 amino acids. CDR3: CSVGQGRSVLGEQYF. The CDR3 DNA is TGCAGCGTTGGACAGGGCAGATCGGTTTTAGGCGAGCAGTACTTC.

This chain joins TRBV7-2 and TRBJ2-3, with D hard to call. The V and J ends lost 1 base and 2 bases respectively, with 7 bases between them. The germline CDR1 and CDR2 sequences are SGHTA and FQGNSA. The length of the CDR3 is 14 residues. The CDR3 is CASSLDGFTDTQYF. As DNA, the CDR3 is TGTGCCAGCAGCTTAGACGGGTTCACAGATACGCAGTATTTT.

The V call is TRBV30, the J call TRBJ2-3; D gene unclear. CDR1 is GTSNPN, CDR2 SVGIG, per germline (reference sequence). The CDR3 spans 12 residues. The V and J ends lost 1 base and 0 bases respectively, with 2 bases between them. The CDR3 nucleotides are TGTGCCTGGAGTGCCAGCACAGATACGCAGTATTTT. Protein product: CAWSASTDTQYF.

The V call is TRBV6-5, the J call TRBJ2-7; 8 bases are a match to TRBD2. Germline values: CDR1 MNHEY, CDR2 SVGAGI. Unmatched junction bases numbered 9, after V lost 8 bases and J lost 6 bases. This CDR3 contains 13 residues. The CDR3 nucleotides are TGTGCCAGCGGACAGCGGGGGAATCTCGAGCAGTACTTC. As protein: CASGQRGNLEQYF.

Only a few counts were recorded for this clonotype. J is TRBJ2-1 and V is TRBV7-9; maybe TRBD2 (6 bases). The CDR3 extends over 16 amino acids. The ends were cut back, 2 bases at V and 5 bases at J, with 16 bases in the middle. Per the germline V gene, CDR1 is SEHNR and CDR2 is FQNEAQ (reference sequence). The CDR3 sequence is CASSLNGGAGDNEQFF. The CDR3 nucleotides read TGTGCCAGCAGCTTAAATGGCGGGGCCGGAGACAATGAGCAGTTCTTC.

This clonotype was counted only a few times. This sequence joins TRBV4-1 and TRBJ2-7; 11 nucleotides agree with TRBD1. The germline gives CDR1 MGHRA, CDR2 YSYEKL. V lost 3 bases to trimming and J lost 4 bases; unmatched junction nucleotides: 2. The CDR3 consists of 14 residues. The CDR3 sequence is CASSQGQGVYEQYF. The CDR3 DNA follows: TGCGCCAGCAGCCAGGGACAGGGGGTTTACGAGCAGTACTTC.

The V gene is TRBV12-3 or TRBV12-4, the J gene TRBJ2-1, with 10 bases fitting TRBD2. The tail of the sequence fits TRBJ2-5 better, so the J call may be wrong. This CDR3 comprises 15 residues. CDR3 region: CASRISGRGRETQYF. The CDR3 DNA is TGTGCCAGCAGAATCAGCGGGAGGGGCCGAGAGACCCAGTACTTC.

The J gene is TRBJ2-3, the V gene TRBV5-1, with D unclear. The CDR3 consists of 16 residues. From germline, CDR1 is SGHRS and CDR2 YFSETQ. The V gene lost 0 bases and the J gene lost 2 bases, with 13 bases spanning the gap. The CDR3, as DNA: TGCGCCAGCAGCTTGGCGGGTAGCTCGGTCACAGATACGCAGTATTTT. It codes for CASSLAGSSVTDTQYF. The full variable domain, in which reference TRBV5-1 and TRBJ2-3 provide the parts outside the CDR3, is KAGVTQTPRYLIKTRGQQVTLSCSPISGHRSVSWYQQTPGQGLQFLFEYFSETQRNKGNFPGRFSGRQFSNSRSEMNVSTLELGDSALYLCASSLAGSSVTDTQYFGPGTRLTVL.